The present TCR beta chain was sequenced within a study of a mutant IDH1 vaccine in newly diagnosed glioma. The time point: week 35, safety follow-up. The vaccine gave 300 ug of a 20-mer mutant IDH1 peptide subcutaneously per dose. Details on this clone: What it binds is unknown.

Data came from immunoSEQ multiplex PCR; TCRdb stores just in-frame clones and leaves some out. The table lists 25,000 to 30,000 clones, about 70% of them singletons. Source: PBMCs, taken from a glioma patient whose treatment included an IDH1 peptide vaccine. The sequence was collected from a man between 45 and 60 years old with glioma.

Here the CDR3 DNA reads TGTGCCAGCAGTTTAGGTGCGACGGCTGTGGACGAGCAGTACTTC. It encodes CASSLGATAVDEQYF. The rearrangement links TRBV28 to TRBJ2-7; no firm D call. Per germline, CDR1 MDHEN and CDR2 SYDVKM. Trimming cost V 2 bases and J 5 bases, with 16 bases left between them. The CDR3 runs 15 residues.